Listed here are 21 T cell receptor beta chains from one sample, sequenced in a study of T cells in localized non-small cell lung cancer. The repertoire was sequenced with immunoSEQ multiplex PCR; TCRdb's copy has only in-frame clones and lacks some. Of 20,000 to 30,000 clones listed, about nine tenths are singletons. The material sequenced was peripheral blood, taken before any cancer treatment. These receptors were obtained from a woman aged 40 to 75 with stage I lung adenocarcinoma.

The rearrangement links TRBV19 to TRBJ1-6; D remains unclear. The germline CDR1 and CDR2 sequences are LNHDA and SQIVND (reference sequence). V was cut by 3 bases and J by 6 bases, with 12 bases left in between. The CDR3 has 15 residues. CDR3 DNA sequence: TGTGCCAGTAGTATTGACCCATGGGGTAATTCACCCCTCCACTTT. Amino acids: CASSIDPWGNSPLHF. The entire variable domain, with the rest obtained from reference TRBV19 and TRBJ1-6, is as follows: DGGITQSPKYLFRKEGQNVTLSCEQNLNHDAMYWYRQDPGQGLRLIYYSQIVNDFQKGDIAEGYSVSREKKESFPLTVTSAQKNPTAFYLCASSIDPWGNSPLHFGNGTRLTVT.

This chain uses TRBV4-1 with TRBJ1-4; D may be TRBD1 (5 bases). Germline V gene data show CDR1 as MGHRA and CDR2 as YSYEKL. Trimming took 2 bases from V and 4 from J, leaving 11 bases between them. The CDR3 has 15 amino acids. The CDR3 DNA sequence: TGCGCCAGCAGCCAAAGCGGGACGCTTAATGAAAAACTGTTTTTT. Translating it yields CASSQSGTLNEKLFF.

V gene TRBV7-9 combines with J gene TRBJ1-1; possibly TRBD1 for D (5 bases). Per germline, CDR1 SEHNR and CDR2 FQNEAQ (reference sequence). Trimming pared 5 bases from V and 5 bases from J, leaving 15 bases between. CDR3 length equals 14 residues. CDR3 residues: CASSRSREVTEAFF. The CDR3 DNA reads TGTGCCAGCAGCCGGAGCAGGGAAGTAACTGAAGCTTTCTTT.

The V and J genes are TRBV4-2 and TRBJ2-5; D remains unclear. The CDR3 is made up of 15 amino acids. The V end was cut by 0 bases, the J end by 4 bases, with 12 bases between. CDR1 is LGHNA, CDR2 YNFKEQ, per germline. The DNA of the CDR3 is TGTGCCAGCAGCCAAGATCTGGCGTTCATAGAGACCCAGTACTTC. As protein: CASSQDLAFIETQYF.

The V call is TRBV18, the J call TRBJ1-6, with TRBD1 identical over 9 bases. The CDR3 runs to 16 residues. V shed 0 bases and J 6 bases; nucleotides not matched to a gene: 3. Germline V gives CDR1 KGHSH, CDR2 LQKENI. This CDR3 reads CASSPPGQGVNSPLHF. In DNA form, the CDR3 reads TGTGCCAGCTCACCACCGGGACAGGGTGTTAATTCACCCCTCCACTTT.

V and J are TRBV7-3 and TRBJ2-2; possible D gene TRBD2, 5 bases. Germline CDR1 SGHTA, CDR2 FQGTGA. The CDR3 spans 15 residues. Trimming shortened V by 2 bases and J by 4 bases, and 11 bases separated the two germline ends. CDR3 bases: TGTGCCAGCAGCTTAGTTCGTGCGGGCACCGGGGAGCTGTTTTTT. This encodes CASSLVRAGTGELFF. Full variable domain (remainder filled in from reference TRBV7-3 and TRBJ2-2): GAGVSQTPSNKVTEKGKYVELRCDPISGHTALYWYRQSLGQGPEFLIYFQGTGAADDSGLPNDRFFAVRPEGSVSTLKIQRTERGDSAVYLCASSLVRAGTGELFFGEGSRLTVL.

The rearrangement uses TRBV6-5 and TRBJ1-5; 9 nucleotides line up with TRBD1. Looked up from germline, CDR1 is MNHEY and CDR2 is SVGAGI. The CDR3 loop spans 14 amino acids. V lost 6 bases and J lost 3; bases outside the gene matches: 3. CDR3 amino acids: CASRGQGFNQPQHF. The CDR3 bases are TGTGCCAGCAGGGGACAGGGCTTCAATCAGCCCCAGCATTTT.

This rearrangement joins TRBV5-6 to TRBJ2-5; TRBD2 agrees at 11 bases. V shed 2 bases, J shed 1 base, and the junction held 1 base outside the gene matches. This CDR3 has 15 amino acids. Germline loops: CDR1 SGHDT, CDR2 YYEEEE. The CDR3 loop reads CASSFGTSGQETQYF. In nucleotides, the CDR3 is TGTGCCAGCAGCTTCGGGACTAGCGGCCAAGAGACCCAGTACTTC. Drawing the rest from reference TRBV5-6 and TRBJ2-5, the complete variable domain is DAGVTQSPTHLIKTRGQQVTLRCSPKSGHDTVSWYQQALGQGPQFIFQYYEEEERQRGNFPDRFSGHQFPNYSSELNVNALLLGDSALYLCASSFGTSGQETQYFGPGTRLLVL.

V gene TRBV27 combines with J gene TRBJ1-2; TRBD1 might be the D (5 bases). This CDR3 has 14 amino acids. Germline CDR1 and CDR2: MNHEY and SMNVEV (reference sequence). V was cut by 6 bases and J by 7 bases, with 18 bases left in between. The CDR3 region has the DNA TGTGCCAGCAGACCCACGGGGGGGGTCGGTGGCTACACCTTC. This codes for CASRPTGGVGGYTF.

This chain connects TRBV15 to TRBJ1-1, with TRBD1 as a possible D gene (5 bases). Trimming pared 5 bases from V and 4 bases from J, leaving 26 bases between. Germline CDR1 LNHNV, CDR2 YYDKDF (reference sequence). The CDR3 totals 18 residues. The CDR3 DNA reads TGTGCCACCAGCTCGAGCAGGCAGGGTGGGGGGTTCGGCACTGAAGCTTTCTTT. This gives the protein CATSSSRQGGGFGTEAFF.

CDR3 coding DNA: TGTGCTAGTGGTTTGGTACTTTCAGGGCACGAGCAGTACTTC. Protein sequence: CASGLVLSGHEQYF. V gene TRBV12-5 combines with J gene TRBJ2-7, with D perhaps TRBD1 (5 bases). The CDR3 extends over 14 amino acids. V dropped 0 bases and J dropped 5 bases, with 11 bases sitting between them. Germline V gene lookup returns CDR1 LGHNT and CDR2 FRNRAP.

This clone has just a few counts. The chain joins TRBV2 to TRBJ1-5; D ambiguous. The germline V and J ends were trimmed by 6 bases and 1 base, with 19 bases remaining between them. The CDR3 extends over 17 amino acids. Germline loops: CDR1 SNHLY, CDR2 FYNNEI. CDR3 sequence reads: CASRYNAGKGSNQPQHF. The CDR3 DNA is TGTGCCAGCAGATACAACGCAGGAAAAGGCAGCAATCAGCCCCAGCATTTT.

The chain links TRBV11-3 to TRBJ2-1; tentative D call: TRBD2 (5 bases). With 5 bases removed from V and 8 bases from J, the gap between germline ends came to 13 bases. Per germline, CDR1 SGHNT and CDR2 YENEEA. CDR3 length: 13 amino acids. CDR3 protein: CASSVGGYYEQFF. The DNA for the CDR3 is TGTGCCAGCAGCGTAGGCGGGTACTATGAGCAGTTCTTC. Based on the CDR3 plus reference TRBV11-3 and TRBJ2-1, the full variable domain is EAGVVQSPRYKIIEKKQPVAFWCNPISGHNTLYWYLQNLGQGPELLIRYENEEAVDDSQLPKDRFSAERLKGVDSTLKIQPAELGDSAVYLCASSVGGYYEQFFGPGTRLTVL.

This clone was observed a single time. The V call is TRBV7-3, the J call TRBJ1-1; D uncertain. There are 13 residues in the CDR3. V gave up 2 bases and J gave up 5 bases, with 9 bases separating them. CDR1 SGHTA and CDR2 FQGTGA come from the germline V gene. CDR3 bases: TGTGCCAGCAGCTTAGCCAGTGGGACTGAAGCTTTCTTT. Protein product: CASSLASGTEAFF.

The chain uses TRBV7-3 and TRBJ1-1; D remains ambiguous. The CDR3 has 13 residues. Trimming removed 5 bases at V and 1 base at J, with 8 bases between. Germline V lookup: CDR1 SGHTA, CDR2 FQGTGA. CDR3 residues: CASSQVQNTEAFF. In nucleotides, the CDR3 is TGTGCCAGCAGCCAGGTTCAGAACACTGAAGCTTTCTTT.

V gene TRBV25-1 combines with J gene TRBJ2-5, with 7 bases lining up with TRBD1. This CDR3 contains 15 residues. Germline V gives CDR1 MGHDK, CDR2 SYGVNS. Unmatched junction bases numbered 5, after V lost 0 bases and J lost 4 bases. The CDR3 here is CASSEYKGGAETQYF. The CDR3 DNA reads as TGTGCCAGCAGTGAATATAAAGGGGGCGCAGAGACCCAGTACTTC.

The chain links TRBV5-1 to TRBJ2-1; D is tentatively TRBD1 or TRBD2 (5 bases each). Germline V gene data show CDR1 as SGHRS and CDR2 as YFSETQ. V was clipped by 3 bases and J by 0 bases, with 10 bases between them. The CDR3 loop spans 15 amino acids. CDR3 bases: TGCGCCAGCAGCTGGGACGCTGACTCCTACAATGAGCAGTTCTTC. This gives the protein CASSWDADSYNEQFF.

The table lists this clone with a few counts. This chain uses TRBV6-1 with TRBJ2-3; no reliable D call. V was clipped by 7 bases and J by 0 bases, with 14 bases between them. The CDR3 runs to 15 residues. Looked up from germline, CDR1 is MNHNS and CDR2 is SASEGT. As DNA, the CDR3 is TGTGCCAGCACCCCCGGCGGCCCTAGCACAGATACGCAGTATTTT. Amino acid sequence: CASTPGGPSTDTQYF.

The chain uses TRBV4-1 and TRBJ2-3; tentatively, D is TRBD2 (5 bases). Germline values: CDR1 MGHRA, CDR2 YSYEKL. V was cut by 0 bases and J by 6 bases, with 19 bases left in between. CDR3 length equals 17 residues. The CDR3 DNA follows: TGCGCCAGCAGCCAAGATCCTGGAGGAGCATTACGGGATACGCAGTATTTT. This codes for CASSQDPGGALRDTQYF.

The chain combines TRBV7-9 with TRBJ2-1, with D uncertain. Germline loops: CDR1 SEHNR, CDR2 FQNEAQ (reference sequence). V dropped 1 base and J dropped 12 bases, with 10 bases sitting between them. The CDR3 has 12 amino acids. The DNA of the CDR3 is TGTGCCAGCAGCTTAGATGTGGATTGGCAGTTCTTC. Protein product: CASSLDVDWQFF.

The chain recombines TRBV19 with TRBJ1-2, with 10 bases identical to TRBD1. The germline V gene encodes CDR1 LNHDA and CDR2 SQIVND (reference sequence). Unmatched junction bases numbered 15, after V lost 7 bases and J lost 4 bases. This CDR3 is 17 amino acids long. This chain's CDR3 is CASKNVYRQGAGYGYTF. CDR3 DNA sequence: TGTGCCAGTAAAAACGTATATCGACAGGGGGCGGGCTATGGCTACACCTTC. The full variable domain, rest sourced from reference TRBV19 and TRBJ1-2, is DGGITQSPKYLFRKEGQNVTLSCEQNLNHDAMYWYRQDPGQGLRLIYYSQIVNDFQKGDIAEGYSVSREKKESFPLTVTSAQKNPTAFYLCASKNVYRQGAGYGYTFGSGTRLTVV.